This is a list of T cell receptor beta chains from one sample in a study of shared clonotypes between healthy human individuals. Here immunoSEQ multiplex PCR was the method, and the copy in TCRdb shows in-frame clones only, minus some. Seen here are roughly 1,500,000 clones, around 98.5% observed once, and the top ten hold about 0.35%. The specimen sequenced was naive CD4+ T cells sorted from blood. The source of these receptors is a man under 40 in good health. The CDR3 runs from the conserved cysteine through the conserved F or W. A D gene is named only where the DNA matches it firmly.

v_gene	d_gene	j_gene	CDR3aa	CDR3nt
TRBV7-9	.	TRBJ2-2	CASSLGETYTGELFF	TGTGCCAGCAGCTTAGGCGAAACCTATACCGGGGAGCTGTTTTTT
TRBV27	.	TRBJ2-2	CASSPRTKGAGELFF	TGTGCCAGCAGTCCCCGGACGAAGGGGGCCGGGGAGCTGTTTTTT
TRBV19	TRBD2	TRBJ2-1	CASSKLAGGNNEQFF	TGTGCCAGTAGTAAACTAGCGGGAGGGAACAATGAGCAGTTCTTC
TRBV19	TRBD1	TRBJ2-5	CASGWTGWETQYF	TGTGCCAGTGGATGGACAGGGTGGGAGACCCAGTACTTC
TRBV19	TRBD2	TRBJ2-1	CATHSGRATNRNEQFF	TGTGCCACCCATAGCGGGAGGGCCACTAATCGGAATGAGCAGTTCTTC
TRBV18	TRBD1	TRBJ2-7	CASSPPDRASSYEQYF	TGTGCCAGCTCACCACCTGACAGGGCCAGCTCCTACGAGCAGTACTTC
TRBV5-5	TRBD1	TRBJ1-1	CASKRDRGAEAFF	TGTGCCAGCAAAAGAGACAGGGGGGCTGAAGCTTTCTTT
TRBV4-1	.	TRBJ2-7	CASSHPGRPLSYEQYF	TGCGCCAGCAGCCACCCCGGACGTCCCCTCTCCTACGAGCAGTACTTC
TRBV5-1	.	TRBJ2-7	CASSLDADKSATRYF	TGCGCCAGCAGCCTCGACGCGGACAAGAGTGCGACCCGGTACTTC
TRBV7-9	TRBD1	TRBJ2-6	CASIDNPRQGISGANVLTF	TGTGCCAGCATCGATAACCCGAGACAGGGGATCTCTGGGGCCAACGTCCTGACTTTC
TRBV9	TRBD1	TRBJ1-2	CASSLTGQGVEGYTF	TGTGCCAGCAGCCTAACGGGACAGGGCGTGGAGGGCTACACCTTC
TRBV19	.	TRBJ2-7	CASSQGYEQYF	TGTGCCAGTTCTCAGGGGTACGAGCAGTACTTC
TRBV4-1	TRBD1	TRBJ2-1	CASSQEGQGHNEQFF	TGCGCCAGCAGCCAAGAGGGACAGGGTCACAATGAGCAGTTCTTC
TRBV15	TRBD1	TRBJ2-5	CATSRARTGGVETQYF	TGTGCCACCAGCAGAGCCAGGACAGGGGGGGTAGAGACCCAGTACTTC
TRBV10-1	.	TRBJ1-1	CASRGDMNTEAFF	TGCGCCAGCAGGGGGGATATGAACACTGAAGCTTTCTTT
TRBV5-1	.	TRBJ2-3	CASSSQISGTQYF	TGCGCCAGCAGCTCTCAAATAAGCGGTACGCAGTATTTT
TRBV28	.	TRBJ1-2	CASSGAESPNYGYTF	TGTGCCAGCAGTGGGGCAGAGTCACCGAACTATGGCTACACCTTC
TRBV7-2	TRBD2	TRBJ2-7	CASSLPSGRYEQYF	TGTGCCAGCAGCTTACCTAGCGGACGCTACGAGCAGTACTTC
TRBV28	.	TRBJ1-3	CASSLGGASGNTIYF	TGTGCCAGCAGTTTAGGGGGGGCGAGTGGAAACACCATATATTTT
TRBV28	.	TRBJ2-7	CASSLMGERYEQYF	TGTGCCAGCAGTTTAATGGGGGAAAGGTACGAGCAGTACTTC
TRBV29-1	.	TRBJ2-7	CSVGGRTGGHEQYF	TGCAGCGTCGGAGGGCGGACGGGCGGCCACGAGCAGTACTTC
TRBV9	.	TRBJ2-5	CASSALPQGFETQYF	TGTGCCAGCAGCGCCTTACCCCAGGGTTTCGAGACCCAGTACTTC
TRBV7-8	TRBD2	TRBJ2-1	CASSPAGGNYNEQFF	TGTGCCAGCAGCCCGGCCGGGGGGAACTACAATGAGCAGTTCTTC
TRBV9	.	TRBJ2-1	CASSAGLGYNEQFF	TGTGCCAGCAGCGCGGGACTGGGCTACAATGAGCAGTTCTTC
TRBV2	TRBD1	TRBJ2-3	CASSAPGQGQYF	TGTGCCAGCAGCGCCCCGGGACAGGGTCAGTATTTT
TRBV9	TRBD1	TRBJ1-2	CASSGRTGNYGYTF	TGTGCCAGCAGCGGGCGGACAGGGAACTATGGCTACACCTTC
TRBV18	TRBD2	TRBJ2-7	CASSPLVGGLEDEQYF	TGTGCCAGCTCACCGCTCGTGGGAGGGCTTGAGGACGAGCAGTACTTC
TRBV28	.	TRBJ2-5	CASSLWQTQETQYF	TGTGCCAGCAGTTTGTGGCAGACCCAAGAGACCCAGTACTTC
TRBV18	.	TRBJ1-1	CASSPQESTEAFF	TGTGCCAGCTCACCACAGGAGAGTACTGAAGCTTTCTTT
TRBV19	.	TRBJ2-1	CASSIPPASSYNEQFF	TGTGCCAGTAGTATCCCTCCTGCTAGCTCCTACAATGAGCAGTTCTTC
TRBV19	.	TRBJ2-2	CASTALTAGGELFF	TGTGCCAGTACAGCGCTCACCGCGGGCGGGGAGCTGTTTTTT
TRBV6-5	.	TRBJ1-2	CASRQAGIGYTF	TGTGCCAGCCGACAAGCGGGAATTGGCTACACCTTC
TRBV1	.	TRBJ2-7	CTSSHYFRRTSGPEEKYEQYF	TGCACCAGCAGCCATTACTTCAGGAGGACTAGCGGGCCTGAAGAAAAGTACGAGCAGTACTTC
TRBV7-6	TRBD2	TRBJ2-1	CASSLAWTSGRAGLYNEQFF	TGTGCCAGCAGCTTAGCTTGGACTAGCGGGAGGGCCGGGCTATACAATGAGCAGTTCTTC
TRBV7-9	.	TRBJ1-1	CASTSQGFTEAFF	TGTGCCAGCACCTCACAGGGTTTCACTGAAGCTTTCTTT
TRBV20-1	.	TRBJ2-5	CSARSGETQYF	TGCAGTGCTAGATCCGGGGAGACCCAGTACTTC
TRBV28	.	TRBJ2-1	CASSEAGSYNEQFF	TGTGCCAGCAGCGAAGCCGGCTCCTACAATGAGCAGTTCTTC
TRBV19	.	TRBJ2-7	CASSIWRGLGSYEQYF	TGTGCCAGTAGTATCTGGCGGGGCTTAGGCTCCTACGAGCAGTACTTC
TRBV14	.	TRBJ2-6	CASSFLAGANVLTF	TGTGCCAGCAGCTTCTTAGCTGGGGCCAACGTCCTGACTTTC